Listed below are T cell receptor beta chains from one sample, sequenced in a study of T cell responses to AZD1222 COVID-19 vaccine. TCRdb's table, derived via immunoSEQ multiplex PCR, lists solely in-frame clones and lacks some. The sample includes about 160,000 clones, about 88% of them seen just once. Source: peripheral blood, taken on day 0 of AZD1222 vaccination. These receptors came from an adult in good health. CDR3s leave out the opening cysteine and the closing phenylalanine or tryptophan. Each record gives: J gene, clone size, V gene, CDR3 protein. Size tells how often a clone was seen (once, few, many) or the class of an expanded clone, and some rows leave it out.

J gene: TRBJ2-7; clone size: few; V gene: TRBV5-1; CDR3 protein: ASSRGASYEQY
J gene: TRBJ1-5; clone size: .; V gene: TRBV28; CDR3 protein: ASSLAGGNQPQH
J gene: TRBJ1-5; clone size: once; V gene: TRBV7-2; CDR3 protein: ASSLERTNQPQH
J gene: TRBJ1-5; clone size: once; V gene: TRBV28; CDR3 protein: ASSLTQGVGNQPQH
J gene: TRBJ2-5; clone size: .; V gene: TRBV7-2; CDR3 protein: ASETYGGQETQY
J gene: TRBJ2-7; clone size: .; V gene: TRBV20-1; CDR3 protein: SVTQGNEQY
J gene: TRBJ2-5; clone size: once; V gene: TRBV15; CDR3 protein: ATSRDQGAQTQY
J gene: TRBJ1-2; clone size: .; V gene: TRBV19; CDR3 protein: ASSKMDLINYGYT
J gene: TRBJ2-7; clone size: .; V gene: TRBV5-4; CDR3 protein: ASSHAGRLSADEQY
J gene: TRBJ1-2; clone size: .; V gene: TRBV12-5; CDR3 protein: ASGLGPGQGENGYT
J gene: TRBJ2-7; clone size: .; V gene: TRBV9; CDR3 protein: ASSGGDPEDEQY
J gene: TRBJ1-2; clone size: .; V gene: TRBV5-1; CDR3 protein: ASSFSGEDYGYT
J gene: TRBJ1-2; clone size: .; V gene: TRBV28; CDR3 protein: ASSFGQGEGYT
J gene: TRBJ1-6; clone size: .; V gene: TRBV18; CDR3 protein: ASSPPLMGSPLH
J gene: TRBJ1-1; clone size: few; V gene: TRBV7-8; CDR3 protein: ASSVRVENTEAF
J gene: TRBJ2-1; clone size: .; V gene: TRBV27; CDR3 protein: ASSPMASGGRNEQF
J gene: TRBJ1-1; clone size: .; V gene: TRBV7-2; CDR3 protein: ASSLEGLRDTEAF
J gene: TRBJ1-6; clone size: .; V gene: TRBV6-5; CDR3 protein: ASNPTASNSPLH
J gene: TRBJ2-5; clone size: .; V gene: TRBV24-1; CDR3 protein: ATGHPEGGGETQY
J gene: TRBJ1-6; clone size: .; V gene: TRBV15; CDR3 protein: ATSRDSRGGSPLH
J gene: TRBJ2-7; clone size: .; V gene: TRBV5-1; CDR3 protein: ASSPRLAGPYEQY
J gene: TRBJ1-2; clone size: .; V gene: TRBV19; CDR3 protein: ASSIGGTSPNYGYT
J gene: TRBJ2-5; clone size: once; V gene: TRBV19; CDR3 protein: ASSIDLSYQETQY
J gene: TRBJ2-7; clone size: .; V gene: TRBV2; CDR3 protein: ASRAGPTYEQY